This TCR beta chain originates from a study of blood T cell repertoires in COVID-19. Whole-study context: Both acute and convalescent COVID-19 samples were obtained from the United States, Italy and Spain. From T cells, B-cell-depleted T cells, or PBMCs came the material, which was cDNA or gDNA.

Per the study methods: Nucleated cell counts were estimated from reference gene primer amplification. TCRdb's table, derived via immunoSEQ multiplex PCR, lists solely in-frame clones and lacks some. V and J calls plus clone size are reproduced from that table; the DNA served to infer D and trimming. The sample yields about 150,000 clones, 88% seen once. The CDR3 has 13 amino acids. From germline, CDR1 is MNHEY and CDR2 SVGAGI. Trimming took 6 bases from V and 6 from J, leaving 12 bases between them. This clonotype originated in a man aged 45-65 years who had recovered from COVID-19. This sequence joins TRBV6-5 and TRBJ2-1, with D tentatively TRBD1 (6 bases). Sequenced material: peripheral blood. Here the CDR3 reads CASSDQGFNEQFF. The CDR3 DNA reads as TGTGCCAGCAGCGACCAGGGGTTCAATGAGCAGTTCTTC.